This T cell receptor (beta chain) was recorded in a study of cytomegalovirus exposure and HLA in healthy donors. Germline V gives CDR1 MNHNS, CDR2 SASEGT. V was pared by 10 bases and J by 3 bases, with 18 bases between. The CDR3 is made up of 15 amino acids. 13 Jbeta primers and 60 Vbeta primers were used for the PCR. The table came from immunoSEQ multiplex PCR; TCRdb's copy has only in-frame clones and leaves some out. The sample includes about 120,000 clones, less than 10% of them seen just once. This clone was found a few times. Sequencing used PBMCs. The V and J genes are TRBV6-1 and TRBJ1-4; D possibly corresponds to TRBD1 (5 bases). The receptor was derived from a woman aged 40 to 50 in good health and CMV-seropositive. DNA of the CDR3: TGTGCCACCGTACTCAGGGTTGAGGCTAATGAAAAACTGTTTTTT. Its translation: CATVLRVEANEKLFF.